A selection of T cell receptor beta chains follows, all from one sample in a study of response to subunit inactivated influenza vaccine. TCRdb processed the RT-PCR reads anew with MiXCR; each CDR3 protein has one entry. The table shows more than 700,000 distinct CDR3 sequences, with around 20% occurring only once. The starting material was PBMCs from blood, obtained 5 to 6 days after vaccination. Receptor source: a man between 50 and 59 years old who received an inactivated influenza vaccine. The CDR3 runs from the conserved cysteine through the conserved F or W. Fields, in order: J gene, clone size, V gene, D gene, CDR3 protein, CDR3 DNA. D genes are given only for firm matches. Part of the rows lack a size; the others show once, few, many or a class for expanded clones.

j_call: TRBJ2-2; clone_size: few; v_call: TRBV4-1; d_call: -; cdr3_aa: CASSQGLGWTGELFF; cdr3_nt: TGCGCCAGCAGCCAAGGGTTGGGTTGGACCGGGGAGCTGTTTTTT
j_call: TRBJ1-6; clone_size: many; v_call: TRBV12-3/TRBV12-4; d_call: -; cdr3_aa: CASSLLVDSPLHF; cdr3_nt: TGTGCCAGCAGTTTGTTGGTGGATTCACCCCTCCACTTT
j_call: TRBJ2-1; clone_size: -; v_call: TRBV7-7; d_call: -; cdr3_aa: CASSPVRPGAGYNEQFF; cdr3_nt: TGTGCTAGCAGCCCAGTCAGACCGGGGGCAGGTTACAATGAGCAGTTCTTC
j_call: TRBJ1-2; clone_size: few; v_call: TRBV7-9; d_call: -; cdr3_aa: CASSPPMGTHGYTF; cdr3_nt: TGTGCCAGCAGCCCCCCAATGGGAACTCATGGCTACACCTTC
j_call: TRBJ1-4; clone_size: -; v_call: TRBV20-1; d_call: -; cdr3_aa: CSASRNNEKLFF; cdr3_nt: TGCAGTGCTAGTCGGAATAATGAAAAACTGTTTTTT
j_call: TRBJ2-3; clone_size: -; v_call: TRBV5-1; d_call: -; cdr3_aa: CASRGQRSTDTQYF; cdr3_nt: TGCGCCAGCAGAGGACAAAGGAGCACAGATACGCAGTATTTT
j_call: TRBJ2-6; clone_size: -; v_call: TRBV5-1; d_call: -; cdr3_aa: CASSLALLSSSGANVLTF; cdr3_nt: TGCGCCAGCAGCTTGGCCCTGCTCAGTTCCTCTGGGGCCAACGTCCTGACTTTC
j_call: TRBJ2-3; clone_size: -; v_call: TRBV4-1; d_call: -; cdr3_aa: CASSQSQVADTQYF; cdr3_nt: TGCGCCAGCAGCCAGTCGCAGGTCGCAGATACGCAGTATTTT
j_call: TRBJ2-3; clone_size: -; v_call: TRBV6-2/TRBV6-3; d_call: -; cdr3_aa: CASTPSGLSTTQYF; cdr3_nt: TGTGCCAGCACCCCCTCGGGGCTTAGCACGACGCAGTATTTT
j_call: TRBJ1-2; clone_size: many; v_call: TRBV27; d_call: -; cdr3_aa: CASSPWTGKDGYTF; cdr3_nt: TGTGCCAGCAGTCCCTGGACGGGAAAGGATGGCTACACCTTC
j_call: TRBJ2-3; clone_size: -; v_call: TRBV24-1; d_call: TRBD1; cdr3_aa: CATSDFRDRAADTQYF; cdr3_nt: TGTGCCACCAGTGATTTCCGGGACAGGGCTGCAGATACGCAGTATTTT
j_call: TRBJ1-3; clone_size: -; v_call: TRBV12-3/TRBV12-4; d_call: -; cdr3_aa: CASRQGTGNTIYF; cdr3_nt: TGTGCCAGCAGACAGGGAACTGGAAACACCATATATTTT
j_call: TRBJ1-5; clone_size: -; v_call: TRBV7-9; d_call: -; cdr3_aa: CASSPEGGPSQPQHF; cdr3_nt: TGTGCCAGCAGCCCGGAGGGGGGGCCGAGTCAGCCCCAGCATTTT
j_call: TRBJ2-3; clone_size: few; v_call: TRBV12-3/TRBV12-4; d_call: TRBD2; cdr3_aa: CASSGIAGESTDTQYF; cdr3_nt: TGTGCCAGCAGTGGAATAGCGGGCGAGAGCACAGATACGCAGTATTTT
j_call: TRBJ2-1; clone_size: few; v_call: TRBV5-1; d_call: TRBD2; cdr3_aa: CASSWSTSGDSYNEQFF; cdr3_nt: TGCGCCAGCAGCTGGTCTACTAGCGGAGACTCCTACAATGAGCAGTTCTTC
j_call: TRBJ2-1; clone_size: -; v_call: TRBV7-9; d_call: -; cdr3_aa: CASSFPGGEQFF; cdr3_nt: TGTGCCAGCAGCTTCCCAGGAGGAGAGCAGTTCTTC
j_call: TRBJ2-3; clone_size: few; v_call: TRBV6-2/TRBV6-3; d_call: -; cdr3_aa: CASSYSEGDTQYF; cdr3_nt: TGTGCCAGCAGTTACTCCGAGGGTGATACGCAGTATTTT
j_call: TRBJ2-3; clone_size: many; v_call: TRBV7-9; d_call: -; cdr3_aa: CASSRRDTQYF; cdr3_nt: TGTGCCAGCAGCCGGAGAGATACGCAGTATTTT
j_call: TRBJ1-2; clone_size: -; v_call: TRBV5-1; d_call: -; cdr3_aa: CASSLETGITGYTTF; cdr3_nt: TGCGCCAGCAGCTTGGAGACGGGGATTACTGGCTACACTACCTTC
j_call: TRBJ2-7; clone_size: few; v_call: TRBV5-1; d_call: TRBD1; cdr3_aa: CASSRSQGVHEQYF; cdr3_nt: TGCGCCAGCAGCCGATCACAGGGGGTTCACGAGCAGTACTTC
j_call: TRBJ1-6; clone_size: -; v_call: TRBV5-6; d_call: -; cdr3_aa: CASSYSGRRGGSPLHF; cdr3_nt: TGTGCCAGCAGTTATTCCGGCCGCAGGGGAGGATCACCCCTCCACTTT
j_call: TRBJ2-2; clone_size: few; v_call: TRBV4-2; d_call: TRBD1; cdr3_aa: CASSLTGVGNTGELFF; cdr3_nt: TGTGCCAGCAGCCTCACAGGGGTAGGGAACACCGGGGAGCTGTTTTTT
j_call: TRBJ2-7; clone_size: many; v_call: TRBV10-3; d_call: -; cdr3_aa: CAITQGPRLTYEQYF; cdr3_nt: TGTGCCATCACCCAGGGGCCTCGCCTGACCTACGAGCAGTACTTC
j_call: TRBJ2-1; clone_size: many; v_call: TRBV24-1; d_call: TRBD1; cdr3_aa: CATSEAGQGSYNEQFF; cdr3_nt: TGTGCCACCAGTGAGGCAGGACAGGGGTCCTACAATGAGCAGTTCTTC
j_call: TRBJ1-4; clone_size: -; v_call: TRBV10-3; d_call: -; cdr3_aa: CATSGANEKLFF; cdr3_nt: TGTGCCACCTCCGGGGCTAATGAAAAACTGTTTTTT
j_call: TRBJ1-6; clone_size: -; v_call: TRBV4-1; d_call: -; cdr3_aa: CASSQDPWVPLHF; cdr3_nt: TGCGCCAGCAGCCAAGATCCATGGGTACCCCTCCACTTT
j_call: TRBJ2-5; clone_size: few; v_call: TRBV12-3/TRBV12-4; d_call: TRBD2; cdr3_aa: CASSSSGRLETQYF; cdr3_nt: TGTGCCAGCAGTAGTAGCGGGAGGTTGGAGACCCAGTACTTC
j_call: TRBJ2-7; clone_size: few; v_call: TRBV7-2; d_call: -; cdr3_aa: CASRPRVGEQYF; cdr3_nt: TGTGCCAGCAGGCCCAGGGTGGGCGAGCAGTACTTC
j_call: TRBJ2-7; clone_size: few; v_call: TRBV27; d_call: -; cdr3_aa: CASLGPGNEQYF; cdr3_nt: TGTGCCAGCCTAGGACCGGGGAACGAGCAGTACTTC
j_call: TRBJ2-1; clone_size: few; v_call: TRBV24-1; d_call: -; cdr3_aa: CATSDLSTGQQFF; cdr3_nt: TGTGCCACCAGTGATTTATCGACGGGACAGCAGTTCTTC
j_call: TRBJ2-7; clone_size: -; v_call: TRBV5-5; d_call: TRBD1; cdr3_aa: CASSPQGALNSFYEQYF; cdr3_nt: TGTGCCAGCAGCCCCCAGGGGGCTCTCAACTCCTTCTACGAGCAGTACTTC
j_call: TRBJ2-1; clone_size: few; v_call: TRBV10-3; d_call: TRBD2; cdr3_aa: CAISSPGTSGINEQFF; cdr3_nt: TGTGCCATCAGTTCACCTGGGACTAGCGGGATCAATGAGCAGTTCTTC
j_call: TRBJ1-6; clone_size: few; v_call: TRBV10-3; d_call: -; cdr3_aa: CAIGRDYNSPLHF; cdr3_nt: TGTGCCATCGGCAGGGACTATAATTCACCCCTCCACTTT
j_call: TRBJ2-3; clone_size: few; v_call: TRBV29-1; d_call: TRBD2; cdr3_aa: CSVGAGGLTDTQYF; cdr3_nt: TGCAGCGTGGGAGCGGGAGGGCTTACAGATACGCAGTATTTT
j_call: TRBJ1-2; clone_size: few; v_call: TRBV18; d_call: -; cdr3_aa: CASSPGGTNYGYTF; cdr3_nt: TGTGCCAGCTCACCGGGGGGAACCAACTATGGCTACACCTTC
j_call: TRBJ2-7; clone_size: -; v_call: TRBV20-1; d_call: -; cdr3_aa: CSASKRADPYEQYF; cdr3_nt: TGCAGTGCTAGCAAAAGGGCCGATCCCTACGAGCAGTACTTC
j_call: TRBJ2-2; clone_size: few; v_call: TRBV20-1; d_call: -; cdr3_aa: CSARVRSIVAGELFF; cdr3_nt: TGCAGTGCTAGAGTCCGGAGTATAGTTGCCGGGGAGCTGTTTTTT
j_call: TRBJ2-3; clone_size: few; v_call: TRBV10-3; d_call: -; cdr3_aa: CAISWRTDTQYF; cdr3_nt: TGTGCCATCAGCTGGCGCACAGATACGCAGTATTTT